This T cell receptor beta chain stems from a study of Ad26.COV2.S vaccination and SARS-CoV-2 variants. Background on the study: Within the COV1001 Ad26.COV2.S trial arm, the donor was enrolled.

The CDR3 is 13 residues long. The germline V gene encodes CDR1 SGHTS and CDR2 YDEGEE. The V end lost 3 bases, the J end lost 5 bases, and 11 bases lay between the germline ends. The method was immunoSEQ multiplex PCR; TCRdb's version includes in-frame clones alone and lacks a portion of them. The table lists about 680,000 clones, roughly 90% of them singletons, with approximately 1.5% in the top ten. The sample's treatment: 15 to 20 received Ad26.COV2.S at low or high dose, single or two shots; 5 received placebo; per-sample allocation not given. On day 63 after the first injection, vaccine and placebo recipients gave samples. Wuhan-strain SARS-CoV-2 spike was expressed by the Ad26 vector that made up the vaccine.

The rearrangement uses TRBV5-8 and TRBJ1-2; D unclear. Sequenced here: peripheral blood, sampled in a trial of Ad26.COV2.S vaccine versus placebo. The clonotype comes from a person between 18 and 59 years old who received the Ad26.COV2.S COVID-19 vaccine or a placebo. The CDR3 sequence: CASSSAGEYGYTF. The CDR3 bases are TGTGCCAGCAGCTCGGCGGGCGAGTATGGCTACACCTTC.